Listed below are T cell receptor beta chains from one sample, sequenced in a study of cytomegalovirus exposure and HLA in healthy donors. Here immunoSEQ multiplex PCR was the method, and the copy in TCRdb shows in-frame clones only, minus some. The repertoire holds around 130,000 clones, with approximately 80% as singletons. The sequenced sample consisted of PBMCs. These receptors were collected from a woman aged 60-70 years in good health and CMV-seronegative. Each CDR3 is given with its conserved first and last residue. Each record gives: CDR3 protein, CDR3 DNA, V gene, clone size, J gene, D gene. The D gene is left open where the match is weak. Clone size is not always given. Where it is, it says once, few, many or a class for expanded clones.

CASSPTTGTEAFF | TGCGCCAGCAGCCCTACGACAGGGACTGAAGCTTTCTTT | TRBV5-1 | - | TRBJ1-1 | TRBD1
CAWSFTGALLTGELFF | TGTGCCTGGAGTTTTACAGGGGCTTTGCTAACCGGGGAGCTGTTTTTT | TRBV30 | once | TRBJ2-2 | TRBD1
CASSLEAGTDTQYF | TGTGCCAGCAGCTTAGAAGCTGGCACAGATACGCAGTATTTT | TRBV7-2 | - | TRBJ2-3 | -
CASSESEGATTYGYTF | TGTGCCAGCAGTGAATCTGAGGGGGCTACGACCTATGGCTACACCTTC | TRBV25-1 | - | TRBJ1-2 | TRBD1
CASSLVPGAYNEQFF | TGCGCCAGCAGCTTGGTACCAGGGGCCTACAATGAGCAGTTCTTC | TRBV5-1 | - | TRBJ2-1 | -
CASSPLRQGARTEAFF | TGTGCCAGCAGCCCTCTGAGACAGGGGGCGCGTACTGAAGCTTTCTTT | TRBV9 | - | TRBJ1-1 | TRBD1
CASSSSEGQGHYGYTF | TGTGCCAGCAGCTCATCGGAGGGACAGGGACACTATGGCTACACCTTC | TRBV28 | - | TRBJ1-2 | TRBD1
CASSDRGKEAFF | TGTGCCAGCTCCGACAGGGGCAAGGAAGCTTTCTTT | TRBV27 | - | TRBJ1-1 | TRBD1
CASSLASVGAGVGNEQFF | TGTGCCAGCAGCTTAGCATCCGTTGGGGCAGGGGTAGGGAATGAGCAGTTCTTC | TRBV7-9 | few | TRBJ2-1 | -
CASSSRLAGEASTDTQYF | TGTGCCAGCTCATCCCGACTAGCGGGGGAGGCTAGCACAGATACGCAGTATTTT | TRBV18 | - | TRBJ2-3 | TRBD2
CASNGIAWGANTQYF | TGTGCCAGCAACGGGATCGCCTGGGGAGCTAATACGCAGTATTTT | TRBV27 | - | TRBJ2-3 | -
CASSEGVGYEQYF | TGTGCCAGCAGCGAAGGGGTGGGGTACGAGCAGTACTTC | TRBV7-9 | - | TRBJ2-7 | -
CAARQGPNTGELFF | TGTGCCGCCCGGCAGGGGCCTAACACCGGGGAGCTGTTTTTT | TRBV28 | - | TRBJ2-2 | -
CASSYDGTVNTEAFF | TGTGCCAGCAGTTACGATGGGACAGTGAACACTGAAGCTTTCTTT | TRBV6-6 | - | TRBJ1-1 | TRBD1
CASSFRPTGGDYGYTF | TGTGCCAGCAGTTTCCGCCCCACAGGGGGCGACTATGGCTACACCTTC | TRBV27 | - | TRBJ1-2 | TRBD1
CAWRRRTGDNTGELFF | TGTGCCTGGAGACGACGGACAGGGGATAACACCGGGGAGCTGTTTTTT | TRBV30 | few | TRBJ2-2 | TRBD1
CASSFKRGGIQYF | TGTGCCAGCAGTTTCAAGCGGGGCGGAATCCAGTACTTC | TRBV27 | - | TRBJ2-4 | TRBD2
CASGQEDGGVGVENGYTF | TGCGCCAGCGGCCAAGAGGATGGAGGGGTTGGGGTTGAGAATGGCTACACCTTC | TRBV4-1 | - | TRBJ1-2 | -
CASSLGQGVRTGGYTF | TGTGCCAGCAGTCTGGGACAGGGGGTCAGGACGGGAGGCTACACCTTC | TRBV2 | - | TRBJ1-2 | TRBD1
CASRGAGENTEAFF | TGTGCCAGTAGGGGGGCGGGAGAGAACACTGAAGCTTTCTTT | TRBV19 | - | TRBJ1-1 | -
CASTDRGRAGTEAFF | TGTGCCAGCACGGACAGGGGGCGCGCTGGCACTGAAGCTTTCTTT | TRBV6-5 | - | TRBJ1-1 | TRBD1
CSVVGGRTPNYGYTF | TGCAGCGTTGTAGGGGGACGCACTCCTAACTATGGCTACACCTTC | TRBV29-1 | - | TRBJ1-2 | -
CSVERTGPSGEQYF | TGCAGCGTCGAGAGGACAGGGCCGTCCGGGGAGCAGTACTTC | TRBV29-1 | - | TRBJ2-7 | TRBD1
CASSSGAEAFF | TGTGCCAGCAGCTCAGGGGCTGAAGCTTTCTTT | TRBV11-2 | - | TRBJ1-1 | -
CASSLAPGANYGYTF | TGTGCCAGCAGCTTAGCTCCAGGCGCTAACTATGGCTACACCTTC | TRBV7-6 | - | TRBJ1-2 | -
CASSGQGLSNQPQHF | TGTGCCAGCAGTGGACAGGGGCTGAGCAATCAGCCCCAGCATTTT | TRBV2 | - | TRBJ1-5 | TRBD1
CASSLAGVGYAF | TGTGCCAGCAGCTTAGCCGGGGTTGGCTACGCCTTC | TRBV7-2 | - | TRBJ1-2 | -